Listed below are T cell receptor beta chains from one sample, sequenced in a study of CD8 T cells in Susac syndrome. TCRdb passed the immunoSEQ multiplex PCR reads through MiXCR, listing each CDR3 protein once. The sample includes 150,000 to 200,000 distinct CDR3 sequences, around 93% of them seen just once. The source material was CD4+ T cells from PBMCs. The receptor source for this set is a human donor in good health. CDR3s include the opening cysteine and the closing phenylalanine or tryptophan. A D gene is named only where the DNA matches it firmly. Clone size is stated in some rows and not others, as once, few, many or a class when expanded.

D,V,J,size,DNA,CDR3
NA,TRBV19,TRBJ1-1,NA,TGTGCCAGTTTGGAGGGGCGGGACACTGAAGCTTTCTTT,CASLEGRDTEAFF
NA,TRBV3-1,TRBJ2-5,few,TGTGCCAGCTCACTCCTACAAGAGACCCAGTACTTC,CASSLLQETQYF
NA,TRBV5-1,TRBJ1-4,NA,TGCGCCAGCAGCTTGGCGGCAACTAATGAAAAACTGTTTTTT,CASSLAATNEKLFF
TRBD2,TRBV20-1,TRBJ2-7,NA,TGCAGTGCTGCCCGAGGACTAGCGGGGGGATACGAGCAGTACTTC,CSAARGLAGGYEQYF
TRBD1,TRBV2,TRBJ2-1,NA,TGTGCCAGCAGCCTCCAGGGGGACTACAATGAGCAGTTCTTC,CASSLQGDYNEQFF
NA,TRBV18,TRBJ1-5,once,TGTGCCAGCTCATCGGGTGAAAATCAGCCCCAGCATTTT,CASSSGENQPQHF
NA,TRBV5-1,TRBJ2-7,NA,TGCGCCAGCAGCTTGGACGGCAAGGGGACATACGAGCAGTACTTC,CASSLDGKGTYEQYF
NA,TRBV7-9,TRBJ1-2,NA,TGTGCCAGCAGCTCGGGACGGAACTATGGCTACACCTTC,CASSSGRNYGYTF
NA,TRBV10-3,TRBJ2-1,once,TGTGCCATCGAAAGGCGGAGTGAGCAGTTCTTC,CAIERRSEQFF
TRBD2,TRBV5-6,TRBJ2-3,NA,TGTGCCAGCAGTCTGAGGAGGACTAGCAACAGGCGGCGCACAGATACGCAGTATTTT,CASSLRRTSNRRRTDTQYF
NA,TRBV3-1,TRBJ2-7,few,TGTGCCAGCAGCCCACGGGGCCCCTACGAGCAGTACTTC,CASSPRGPYEQYF
TRBD2,TRBV6-6,TRBJ2-7,NA,TGTGCCACCCAACGGGGGGGGGCCTACGAGCAGTACTTC,CATQRGGAYEQYF
NA,TRBV6-5,TRBJ2-1,NA,TGTGCCAGCAGTTGGGACGGGGGCTACAATGAGCAGTTCTTC,CASSWDGGYNEQFF
NA,TRBV9,TRBJ2-3,NA,TGTGCCAGCAGCGTAGTTTCTGTGGGGGCAGATACGCAGTATTTT,CASSVVSVGADTQYF
NA,TRBV11-2,TRBJ1-1,NA,TGTGCCAGCAGCTTAGATATTACCCGTGAAGCTTTCTTT,CASSLDITREAFF
NA,TRBV5-6,TRBJ2-3,NA,TGTGCCAGCATCTTCACGACGGGCGGAGGGTCTGCAGATACGCAGTATTTT,CASIFTTGGGSADTQYF
TRBD1,TRBV9,TRBJ1-3,NA,TGTGCCAGCAGCGTTACAGGGGCCGGAAACACCATATATTTT,CASSVTGAGNTIYF
NA,TRBV7-8,TRBJ1-2,NA,TGTGCCAGCAGCCCTCGCGGAGGGACCCCCGGGGGTGGCTACACCTTC,CASSPRGGTPGGGYTF
TRBD1,TRBV2,TRBJ2-7,NA,TGTGCCAGCAGACGGGACAGTGGGAACGAGCAGTACTTC,CASRRDSGNEQYF
NA,TRBV9,TRBJ2-1,NA,TGTGCCAGCAGCCGACTAGTCCCCAATGAGCAGTTCTTC,CASSRLVPNEQFF
NA,TRBV7-3,TRBJ1-1,NA,TGTGCCAGCAGCCCATCTTCTGGGAACACTGAAGCTTTCTTT,CASSPSSGNTEAFF
TRBD1,TRBV2,TRBJ1-5,NA,TGTGCCAGCAGTGAAAGGACAGGGGCGACCAATCAGCCCCAGCATTTT,CASSERTGATNQPQHF
NA,TRBV2,TRBJ1-1,NA,TGTGCCAGCAGTGTACTGGGGGCAATAAACACTGAAGCTTTCTTT,CASSVLGAINTEAFF
TRBD1,TRBV7-3,TRBJ2-2,NA,TGTGCCAGCAGCCCTCAGGGGGCCGGGGAGCTGTTTTTT,CASSPQGAGELFF
NA,TRBV6-5,TRBJ2-3,NA,TGTGCCAGCAGTTACCCCTTAGCAGATACGCAGTATTTT,CASSYPLADTQYF
NA,TRBV7-8,TRBJ2-1,NA,TGTGCCAGCAGCTTAGGAGTGGTTCCCTACAATGAGCAGTTCTTC,CASSLGVVPYNEQFF
NA,TRBV20-1,TRBJ2-3,NA,TGCAGTGCCCCCGGGAGCGGCACAGATACGCAGTATTTT,CSAPGSGTDTQYF
NA,TRBV19,TRBJ1-5,once,TGTGCCAGTAGCTCCTCTGGAGCAGGAGCGGGTCAGCCCCAGCATTTT,CASSSSGAGAGQPQHF
NA,TRBV5-1,TRBJ1-4,NA,TGCGCCAGCGCCCCGGAGACAACTAATGAAAAACTGTTTTTT,CASAPETTNEKLFF